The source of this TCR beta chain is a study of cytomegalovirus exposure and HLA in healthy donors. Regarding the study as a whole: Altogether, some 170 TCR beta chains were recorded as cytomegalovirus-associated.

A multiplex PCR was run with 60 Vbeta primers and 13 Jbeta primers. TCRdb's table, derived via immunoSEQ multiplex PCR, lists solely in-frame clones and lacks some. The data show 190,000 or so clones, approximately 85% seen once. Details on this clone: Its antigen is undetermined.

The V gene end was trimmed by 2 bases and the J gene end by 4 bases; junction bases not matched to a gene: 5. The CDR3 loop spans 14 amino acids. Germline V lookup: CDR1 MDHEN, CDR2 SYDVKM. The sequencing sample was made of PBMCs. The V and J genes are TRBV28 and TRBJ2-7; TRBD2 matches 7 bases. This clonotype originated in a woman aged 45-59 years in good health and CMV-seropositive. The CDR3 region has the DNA TGTGCCAGCAGTTTACCCCGGGGGGAGTACGAGCAGTACTTC. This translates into CASSLPRGEYEQYF.